This T cell receptor beta chain is from a study of molecular identifiers for immune sequencing clone quantification. This CDR3 is 15 amino acids long. V shed 6 bases and J 3 bases; nucleotides not matched to a gene: 7. The germline gives CDR1 SEHNR, CDR2 FQNEAQ (reference sequence). TCRdb used MiXCR to reprocess the PCR reads, holding one entry per CDR3 protein. The table records some 580,000 distinct CDR3 sequences, approximately 24% of them present only once. Sorting was used to obtain naive CD8 T cells (CD8+CD4-CCR7+CD45RA+). Sequencing was performed on naive CD8+ T cells from blood, with Jurkat cell RNA spiked in. The subset: FACS-sorted CD8+CD4-CCR7+CD45RA+ naive T cells. This receptor was identified in a human donor in good health. Some libraries in this study had Jurkat cell RNA spiked in. V is TRBV7-9 and J is TRBJ2-2; TRBD1 matches at 7 bases. CDR3 DNA: TGTGCCAGCAGAGAAGGGGGCACGTACACCGGGGAGCTGTTTTTT. This encodes CASREGGTYTGELFF.